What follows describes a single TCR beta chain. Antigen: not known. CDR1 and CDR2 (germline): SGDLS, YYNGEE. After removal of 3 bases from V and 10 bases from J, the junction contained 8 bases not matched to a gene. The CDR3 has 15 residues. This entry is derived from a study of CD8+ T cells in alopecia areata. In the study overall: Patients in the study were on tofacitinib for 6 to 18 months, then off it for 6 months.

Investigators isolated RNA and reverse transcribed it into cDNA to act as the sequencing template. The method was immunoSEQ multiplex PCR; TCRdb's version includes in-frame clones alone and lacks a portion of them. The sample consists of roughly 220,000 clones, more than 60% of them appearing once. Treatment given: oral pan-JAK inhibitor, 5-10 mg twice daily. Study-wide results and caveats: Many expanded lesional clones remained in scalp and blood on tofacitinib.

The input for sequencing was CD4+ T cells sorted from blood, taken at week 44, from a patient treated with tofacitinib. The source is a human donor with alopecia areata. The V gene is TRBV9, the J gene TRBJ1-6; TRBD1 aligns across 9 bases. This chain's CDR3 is CASSAGGQGRSPLHF. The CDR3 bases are TGTGCCAGCAGCGCGGGGGGACAGGGAAGATCACCCCTCCACTTT.